This T cell receptor beta chain originates from a study of OX40 agonist ivuxolimab in advanced cancers. Study background: Enrolled patients in dose escalation had cancers that were hepatocellular carcinoma, melanoma, renal cell or head and neck cancer. Mean age approximately 66 years, range roughly 20 to 85; roughly 80% male.

Germline assignment: CDR1 SGHRS and CDR2 YFSETQ. Trimming stripped 6 bases from V and 0 bases from J, with 6 bases between. This CDR3 has 13 amino acids. The study sampled blood at baseline, cycle 4 day 1, and cycle 7 day 1. Using immunoSEQ multiplex PCR, the repertoire was profiled, and TCRdb retains in-frame clones only, with some absent. The sample includes some 70,000 clones, 80% to 90% of them seen just once. This TCR was recovered from an adult with an advanced solid tumor such as melanoma, head and neck, liver or kidney cancer. This material consisted of CD4+ or CD8+ T cells sorted from blood, taken in a trial of the OX40 agonist ivuxolimab. The chain combines TRBV5-1 with TRBJ1-4; D not resolved. The CDR3 here is CASMVATNEKLFF. The DNA of the CDR3 is TGCGCCAGCATGGTAGCAACTAATGAAAAACTGTTTTTT.